A single sample gave rise to the 12 T cell receptor beta chains below, sequenced in a study of OX40 agonist ivuxolimab in advanced cancers. Assay: immunoSEQ multiplex PCR; the TCRdb copy retains only in-frame clones and omits some. The repertoire holds tens of thousands of clones, with around 91% as singletons. The sample consisted of CD4+ or CD8+ T cells sorted from blood, taken in a trial of the OX40 agonist ivuxolimab. Receptors were obtained from an adult with an advanced solid tumor such as melanoma, head and neck, liver or kidney cancer.

This clone was observed a single time. J is TRBJ2-3 and V is TRBV20-1, with D unresolved. The CDR3 sequence is 10 residues long. V was clipped by 3 bases and J by 3 bases, with 1 base between them. CDR1 is DFQATT and CDR2 is SNEGSKA in the germline V gene (reference sequence). The CDR3 DNA follows: TGCAGTGCTAGGACAGATACGCAGTATTTT. Protein: CSARTDTQYF.

The J gene is TRBJ2-1, the V gene TRBV11-2; D uncertain. This CDR3 region has 13 residues. V lost 0 bases and J 15 bases, leaving 15 bases between the germline ends. Germline values: CDR1 SGHAT, CDR2 FQNNGV. The CDR3 nucleotides are TGTGCCAGCAGCTTAGACTGGACCACGTCTCGGTTCTTC. Protein product: CASSLDWTTSRFF.

The gene calls are TRBV28 and TRBJ1-2; D uncertain. The CDR3 consists of 15 residues. Per germline, CDR1 MDHEN and CDR2 SYDVKM. The V end was cut by 7 bases, the J end by 6 bases, with 21 bases between. This chain's CDR3 is CASTSPADSVDGYTF. DNA for the CDR3: TGTGCCAGCACTTCACCGGCAGACTCGGTGGATGGCTACACCTTC.

This clone has only a few counts. The V call is TRBV6-5, the J call TRBJ1-1, with D uncertain. Germline V gene data show CDR1 as MNHEY and CDR2 as SVGAGI. Trimming cost V 8 bases and J 2 bases, with 12 bases left between them. The CDR3 runs 13 residues. CDR3 in DNA: TGTGCCAGCTGTGGACGATCAAACACTGAAGCTTTCTTT. Translating it yields CASCGRSNTEAFF.

This chain joins TRBV11-3 and TRBJ2-5; no clear D gene. With 3 bases removed from V and 2 bases from J, the gap between germline ends came to 13 bases. The CDR3 is 15 residues long. Germline-derived CDR1 and CDR2 are SGHNT and YENEEA. CDR3 in DNA: TGTGCCAGCAGCTTTGTCCGTCACATACAAGAGACCCAGTACTTC. Protein sequence: CASSFVRHIQETQYF.

The chain combines TRBV28 with TRBJ2-1; 7 nucleotides match TRBD1. In germline, CDR1 is MDHEN, CDR2 SYDVKM. Losses at the gene ends were 6 bases for V and 4 bases for J; bases not matched to a gene: 9. The CDR3 length is 15 residues. CDR3 bases: TGTGCCAGCAGCGAACGACAGGGTAAATACAATGAGCAGTTCTTC. This sequence encodes CASSERQGKYNEQFF.

The V and J genes are TRBV28 and TRBJ2-6; D is possibly TRBD2 (6 bases). V was pared by 6 bases and J by 0 bases, with 9 bases between. The CDR3 has 15 residues. Germline loops: CDR1 MDHEN, CDR2 SYDVKM. The chain's CDR3 is CASSPGDSGANVLTF. Here the CDR3 DNA reads TGTGCCAGCAGCCCGGGGGACTCTGGGGCCAACGTCCTGACTTTC.

The chain is built from TRBV19 and TRBJ1-5; D is undetermined. The CDR3 spans 16 residues. Trimming stripped 4 bases from V and 6 bases from J, with 19 bases between. Germline V gene data show CDR1 as LNHDA and CDR2 as SQIVND (reference sequence). In nucleotides, the CDR3 is TGTGCCAGTAGTACAATTGAGAGTTGGTCACGTCAGCCCCAGCATTTT. Translating gives CASSTIESWSRQPQHF.

The chain links TRBV9 to TRBJ2-7; 10 bases fit TRBD1. Germline assignment: CDR1 SGDLS and CDR2 YYNGEE. CDR3 length equals 14 residues. Trimming cost V 3 bases and J 4 bases; bases outside gene matches: 4. DNA of the CDR3: TGTGCCAGCAGCGGGGGACAGGGGAATTACGAGCAGTACTTC. Amino acid sequence: CASSGGQGNYEQYF.

The chain recombines TRBV7-8 with TRBJ2-1; D remains ambiguous. Trimming cost V 5 bases and J 6 bases, with 11 bases left between them. This CDR3 comprises 13 residues. The V gene's germline CDR1 is SGHVS and CDR2 FQNEAQ. In DNA, the CDR3 is TGTGCCAGCAGCAACCTAGGCCCCAATGAGCAGTTCTTC. Its translation is CASSNLGPNEQFF.

The genes are TRBV19 and TRBJ2-3, with D maybe TRBD2 (6 bases). The CDR3 spans 18 residues. Germline-derived CDR1 and CDR2 are LNHDA and SQIVND (reference sequence). Trimming shortened V by 1 base and J by 3 bases, and 20 bases separated the two germline ends. Here the CDR3 DNA reads TGTGCCAGTAGTATAGGCTCCCCCCCAGCGGGTGGGACAGATACGCAGTATTTT. Encoded protein: CASSIGSPPAGGTDTQYF.

The chain links TRBV4-1 to TRBJ2-5; D call uncertain. V shed 4 bases and J shed 1 base, with 13 bases lying between them. The CDR3 loop spans 15 amino acids. Germline CDR1 reads MGHRA; CDR2 reads YSYEKL. CDR3 sequence: CASSPYYSGQETQYF. For the CDR3, the DNA is TGCGCCAGCAGCCCCTATTACTCCGGCCAAGAGACCCAGTACTTC.